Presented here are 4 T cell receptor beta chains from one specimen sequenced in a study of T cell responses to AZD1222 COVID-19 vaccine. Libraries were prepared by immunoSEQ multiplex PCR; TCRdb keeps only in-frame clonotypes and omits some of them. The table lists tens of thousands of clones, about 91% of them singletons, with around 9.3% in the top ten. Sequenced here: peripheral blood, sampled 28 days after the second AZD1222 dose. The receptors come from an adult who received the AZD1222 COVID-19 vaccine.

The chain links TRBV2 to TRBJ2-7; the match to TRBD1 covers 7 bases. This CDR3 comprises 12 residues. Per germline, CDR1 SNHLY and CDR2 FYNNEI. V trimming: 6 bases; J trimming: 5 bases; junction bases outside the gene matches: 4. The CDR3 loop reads CASRPGTDEQYV. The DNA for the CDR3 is TGTGCCAGCAGGCCTGGGACAGACGAGCAGTACGTC.

In nucleotides, the CDR3 is TGTGCCAGCAGCTTGATAGATGGCTACACCTTC. This encodes CASSLIDGYTF. The gene calls are TRBV7-9 and TRBJ1-2; no clear D. Germline CDR1 and CDR2: SEHNR and FQNEAQ (reference sequence). This CDR3 is 11 amino acids long. V lost 3 bases and J 6 bases, leaving 5 bases between the germline ends.

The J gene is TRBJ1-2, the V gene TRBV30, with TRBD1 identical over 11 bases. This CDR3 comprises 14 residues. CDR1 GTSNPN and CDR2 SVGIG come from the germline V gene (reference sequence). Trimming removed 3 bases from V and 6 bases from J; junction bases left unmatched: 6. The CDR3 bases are TGTGCCTGGAGGCACCGGGACAGGGGGAATGGCTACACCTTC. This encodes CAWRHRDRGNGYTF.

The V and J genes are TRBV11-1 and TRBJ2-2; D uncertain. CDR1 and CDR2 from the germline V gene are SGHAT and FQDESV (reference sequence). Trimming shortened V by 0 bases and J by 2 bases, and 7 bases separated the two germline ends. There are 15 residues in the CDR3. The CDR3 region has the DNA TGTGCCAGCAGCTTAGCTAGATTTAACACCGGGGAGCTGTTTTTT. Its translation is CASSLARFNTGELFF.